These 22 T cell receptor beta chains were all obtained from the same sample, sequenced in a study of blood T cell repertoires in COVID-19. TCRdb's table, derived via immunoSEQ multiplex PCR, lists solely in-frame clones and lacks some. The sample includes 250,000 to 300,000 clones, 88% of them seen just once. Material: PBMCs or T cells enriched from blood (not recorded which). All receptors come from a woman between 25 and 40 years old who had recovered from COVID-19.

The chain joins TRBV4-3 to TRBJ1-6, with TRBD1 matching over 7 bases. V shed 0 bases, J shed 13 bases, and the junction held 12 bases outside the gene matches. CDR3 length: 16 amino acids. Germline V CDR1 and CDR2: LGHNA, YSLEER. The CDR3 DNA reads as TGCGCCAGCAGCCAAGATCCCCGGACAGGTGGGTCCCCCCTCCACTTT. Protein sequence: CASSQDPRTGGSPLHF.

This sequence joins TRBV18 and TRBJ1-4, with 9 bases fitting TRBD1. The trim removed 2 bases at V and 14 bases at J, leaving 15 bases unmatched. The CDR3 length is 16 residues. Germline-derived CDR1 and CDR2 are KGHSH and LQKENI. The CDR3, as DNA: TGTGCCAGCTCACCATCTCTACCGGGACAGGGTTCAGGTCTGTTTTTT. Its protein is CASSPSLPGQGSGLFF.

The chain recombines TRBV28 with TRBJ2-3; D gene unclear. CDR1 is MDHEN and CDR2 is SYDVKM in the germline V gene. The CDR3 has 15 residues. V lost 1 base, J lost 2 bases, and 10 bases lay in between. The CDR3 region has the DNA TGTGCCAGCAGTTTATATTTACAGACCACAGATACGCAGTATTTT. Its protein product is CASSLYLQTTDTQYF.

This chain uses TRBV13 with TRBJ2-2; maybe TRBD1 (5 bases). The CDR3 is 15 amino acids. CDR1 and CDR2 from the germline V gene are PRHDT and FYEKMQ (reference sequence). Trimming took 3 bases from V and 6 from J, leaving 14 bases between them. CDR3: CASSFGQGNPGELFF. The CDR3 bases are TGTGCCAGCAGCTTCGGACAAGGTAACCCCGGGGAGCTGTTTTTT. The whole variable domain, filled in from reference TRBV13 and TRBJ2-2, reads AAGVIQSPRHLIKEKRETATLKCYPIPRHDTVYWYQQGPGQDPQFLISFYEKMQSDKGSIPDRFSAQQFSDYHSELNMSSLELGDSALYFCASSFGQGNPGELFFGEGSRLTVL.

The chain combines TRBV14 with TRBJ2-1, with 14 nucleotides matching TRBD2. Germline CDR1 reads SGHDN; CDR2 reads FVKESK. Trimming at V came to 4 bases and at J to 6 bases, leaving 5 bases not matched to a gene. The CDR3 totals 16 residues. CDR3 residues: CASSRGTSGGPNEQFF. Here the CDR3 DNA reads TGTGCCAGCAGCCGCGGGACTAGCGGGGGTCCCAATGAGCAGTTCTTC.

V and J are TRBV18 and TRBJ2-4; D is perhaps TRBD1 (6 bases). This CDR3 spans 14 amino acids. The V and J ends lost 2 bases and 14 bases respectively, with 19 bases between them. Germline CDR1 KGHSH, CDR2 LQKENI. Here the CDR3 DNA reads TGTGCCAGCTCACCAGTCGTCAGGGGTTGGATGAAGTACTTC. Its translation: CASSPVVRGWMKYF.

The chain carries TRBV19 and TRBJ1-3; 7 bases are shared with TRBD1. Germline V lookup: CDR1 LNHDA, CDR2 SQIVND (reference sequence). This CDR3 region has 18 residues. V gave up 6 bases and J gave up 0 bases; unmatched junction bases: 14. CDR3 region: CASSKPHGAGGSGNTIYF. For the CDR3, the DNA is TGTGCCAGTAGCAAACCCCACGGAGCAGGGGGCTCTGGAAACACCATATATTTT. Full variable domain (outside the CDR3, taken from reference TRBV19 and TRBJ1-3): DGGITQSPKYLFRKEGQNVTLSCEQNLNHDAMYWYRQDPGQGLRLIYYSQIVNDFQKGDIAEGYSVSREKKESFPLTVTSAQKNPTAFYLCASSKPHGAGGSGNTIYFGEGSWLTVV.

The J gene is TRBJ1-4, the V gene TRBV11-2; D gene ambiguous. CDR3 length: 15 residues. Germline V gene lookup returns CDR1 SGHAT and CDR2 FQNNGV. The germline V and J ends were trimmed by 3 bases and 5 bases, with 13 bases remaining between them. This CDR3 reads CASSFRTAGNEKLFF. CDR3 sequence (DNA): TGTGCCAGCAGCTTCCGGACGGCGGGCAATGAAAAACTGTTTTTT.

The chain couples TRBV9 to TRBJ2-3, with TRBD2 matching 8 bases. Germline V lookup: CDR1 SGDLS, CDR2 YYNGEE. Trimming at V came to 1 base and at J to 11 bases, leaving 6 bases not matched to a gene. CDR3 size: 13 residues. The CDR3 DNA sequence: TGTGCCAGCAGCGTAAATAGCGGGGAGAGGCAGTATTTT. It is translated as CASSVNSGERQYF. Together with reference TRBV9 and TRBJ2-3, the CDR3 gives the full variable domain: DSGVTQTPKHLITATGQRVTLRCSPRSGDLSVYWYQQSLDQGLQFLIQYYNGEERAKGNILERFSAQQFPDLHSELNLSSLELGDSALYFCASSVNSGERQYFGPGTRLTVL.

V gene TRBV2 combines with J gene TRBJ1-2; 10 nucleotides align to TRBD1. V was pared by 3 bases and J by 8 bases, with 6 bases of the junction left unmatched. Germline V gene sequence: CDR1 SNHLY, CDR2 FYNNEI. The CDR3 extends over 14 amino acids. The CDR3 DNA follows: TGTGCCAGCAGTGAGGAGACAGGGGGCGTGGGCTACACCTTC. Protein: CASSEETGGVGYTF.

The rearrangement joins TRBV14 to TRBJ1-2, with 7 bases identical to TRBD1. Germline assignment: CDR1 SGHDN and CDR2 FVKESK. This CDR3 has 12 amino acids. The trim removed 4 bases at V and 7 bases at J, leaving 3 bases unmatched. DNA of the CDR3: TGTGCCAGCAGCCGGACAGGCAGTGGCTACACCTTC. Encoded protein: CASSRTGSGYTF.

The chain uses TRBV29-1 and TRBJ1-1; 8 bases are shared with TRBD1. Germline V gives CDR1 SQVTM, CDR2 ANQGSEA. After removal of 6 bases from V and 1 base from J, the junction contained 4 bases not matched to a gene. CDR3 size: 13 residues. CDR3 residues: CSVQDRANTEAFF. As DNA, the CDR3 is TGCAGCGTCCAGGACAGGGCGAACACTGAAGCTTTCTTT.

This sequence joins TRBV10-3 and TRBJ1-2; D remains unclear. Looked up from germline, CDR1 is ENHRY and CDR2 is SYGVKD. Trimming shortened V by 3 bases and J by 6 bases, and 8 bases separated the two germline ends. The CDR3 runs 12 residues. The CDR3 loop is CAISDGGDGYTF. CDR3 sequence (DNA): TGTGCCATCAGTGATGGCGGGGATGGCTACACCTTC.

This chain connects TRBV7-6 to TRBJ1-3; maybe TRBD1 (6 bases). With 6 bases removed from V and 3 bases from J, the gap between germline ends came to 18 bases. The CDR3 has 16 residues. CDR1 and CDR2 (germline): SGHVS, FNYEAQ. The CDR3 coding sequence is TGTGCCAGCAGAGCCGTCTCAGGGGTGGGTGGAAACACCATATATTTT. This sequence encodes CASRAVSGVGGNTIYF. The full variable domain, in which reference TRBV7-6 and TRBJ1-3 provide the parts outside the CDR3, is GAGVSQSPRYKVTKRGQDVALRCDPISGHVSLYWYRQALGQGPEFLTYFNYEAQQDKSGLPNDRFSAERPEGSISTLTIQRTEQRDSAMYRCASRAVSGVGGNTIYFGEGSWLTVV.

Here the CDR3 DNA reads TGTGCCAGCAGCCCCGCGTACAGGAGCTCCTACGAGCAGTACTTC. It codes for CASSPAYRSSYEQYF. This chain uses TRBV7-6 with TRBJ2-7; TRBD1 might be the D (5 bases). The germline V gene encodes CDR1 SGHVS and CDR2 FNYEAQ. This CDR3 region has 15 residues. The V end was cut by 5 bases, the J end by 0 bases, with 14 bases between.

The chain combines TRBV6-5 with TRBJ1-5; no reliable D call. The length of the CDR3 is 14 residues. Germline CDR1 and CDR2: MNHEY and SVGAGI. The germline V and J ends were trimmed by 6 bases and 2 bases, with 11 bases remaining between them. The CDR3 bases are TGTGCCAGCAGGCCCCCCACGGGCAATCAGCCCCAGCATTTT. Its translation: CASRPPTGNQPQHF.

The chain joins TRBV4-3 to TRBJ2-5; TRBD1 might be the D (6 bases). Trimming pared 4 bases from V and 0 bases from J, leaving 9 bases between. The germline V gene encodes CDR1 LGHNA and CDR2 YSLEER. The CDR3 has 14 residues. CDR3 region: CASSLDRNQETQYF. The CDR3 coding sequence is TGCGCCAGCAGCCTTGACAGGAACCAAGAGACCCAGTACTTC.

V is TRBV7-9 and J is TRBJ1-5; 7 positions agree with TRBD1. The V segment lost 8 bases and the J segment 0 bases; nucleotides outside the gene matches: 4. The V gene's germline CDR1 is SEHNR and CDR2 FQNEAQ (reference sequence). The CDR3 sequence is 14 residues long. In DNA, the CDR3 is TGTGCCAGCTGGGACAGTAATAGCAATCAGCCCCAGCATTTT. Translated, it gives CASWDSNSNQPQHF.

V is TRBV28 and J is TRBJ1-1; TRBD1 matches 11 bases. V lost 6 bases to trimming and J lost 4 bases; unmatched junction nucleotides: 13. CDR3 size: 17 residues. The germline CDR1 and CDR2 sequences are MDHEN and SYDVKM. DNA of the CDR3: TGTGCCAGCAGCCGACCGGGACAGGGGGGACCGACCACTGAAGCTTTCTTT. It translates to CASSRPGQGGPTTEAFF. Looking up the rest from reference TRBV28 and TRBJ1-1 gives the full variable domain: DVKVTQSSRYLVKRTGEKVFLECVQDMDHENMFWYRQDPGLGLRLIYFSYDVKMKEKGDIPEGYSVSREKKERFSLILESASTNQTSMYLCASSRPGQGGPTTEAFFGQGTRLTVV.

The chain is built from TRBV6-5 and TRBJ1-1, with D possibly matching TRBD1 (5 bases). There are 13 residues in the CDR3. Trimming stripped 4 bases from V and 8 bases from J, with 14 bases between. Looked up from germline, CDR1 is MNHEY and CDR2 is SVGAGI. CDR3 loop: CASSSFRGTEAFF. The CDR3 bases are TGTGCCAGCAGTTCCTTCCGCGGGACGGAAGCTTTCTTT.

This chain joins TRBV7-9 and TRBJ2-1, with D tentatively TRBD1 (5 bases). V lost 11 bases and J lost 0, with 20 bases in between. Germline loops: CDR1 SEHNR, CDR2 FQNEAQ (reference sequence). This CDR3 comprises 16 residues. The CDR3 DNA reads as TGTGCCGGTGAACGCAGGGTCGAGAGCTCCTACAATGAGCAGTTCTTC. It encodes CAGERRVESSYNEQFF. Supplemented by reference TRBV7-9 and TRBJ2-1, the full variable domain reads DTGVSQNPRHKITKRGQNVTFRCDPISEHNRLYWYRQTLGQGPEFLTYFQNEAQLEKSRLLSDRFSAERPKGSFSTLEIQRTEQGDSAMYLCAGERRVESSYNEQFFGPGTRLTVL.

The chain recombines TRBV5-5 with TRBJ1-4; no clear D. The V gene's germline CDR1 is SGHKS and CDR2 YYEKEE (reference sequence). This CDR3 contains 15 residues. V lost 3 bases and J lost 0, with 9 bases in between. The CDR3 DNA follows: TGTGCCAGCAGCTCCTATAGCCCAACTAATGAAAAACTGTTTTTT. Translated, it gives CASSSYSPTNEKLFF.